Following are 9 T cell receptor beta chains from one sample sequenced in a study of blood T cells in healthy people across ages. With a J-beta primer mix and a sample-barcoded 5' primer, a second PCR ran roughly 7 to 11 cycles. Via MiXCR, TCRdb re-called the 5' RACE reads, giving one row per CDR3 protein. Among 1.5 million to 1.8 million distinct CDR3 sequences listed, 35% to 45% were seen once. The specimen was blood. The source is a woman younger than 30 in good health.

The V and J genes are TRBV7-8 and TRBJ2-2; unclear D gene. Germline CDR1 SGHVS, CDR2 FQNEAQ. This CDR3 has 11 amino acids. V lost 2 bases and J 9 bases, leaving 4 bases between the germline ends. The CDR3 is CASSLSWELFF. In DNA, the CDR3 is TGTGCCAGCAGCTTATCTTGGGAGCTGTTTTTT.

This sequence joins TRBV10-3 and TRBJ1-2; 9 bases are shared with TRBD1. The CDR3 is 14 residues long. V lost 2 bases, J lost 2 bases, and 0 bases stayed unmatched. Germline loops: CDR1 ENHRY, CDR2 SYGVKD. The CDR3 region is CAISEGTGNYGYTF. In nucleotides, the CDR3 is TGTGCCATCAGTGAGGGGACAGGGAACTATGGCTACACCTTC.

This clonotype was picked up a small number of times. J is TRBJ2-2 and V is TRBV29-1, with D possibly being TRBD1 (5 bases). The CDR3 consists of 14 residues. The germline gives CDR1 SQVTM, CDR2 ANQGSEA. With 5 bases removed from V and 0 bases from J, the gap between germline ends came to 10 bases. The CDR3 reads CSVTTVTNTGELFF. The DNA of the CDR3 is TGCAGCGTTACGACAGTTACGAACACCGGGGAGCTGTTTTTT.

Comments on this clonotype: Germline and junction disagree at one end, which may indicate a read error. CDR3 nucleotide sequence: TGTGCCAGCAGGGCACAGGGTTTTAACTATGGTTACACCTTC. Translating it yields CASRAQGFNYGYTF. V usage is TRBV28 and J usage is TRBJ1-2, with D maybe TRBD1 (6 bases). Germline V gene lookup returns CDR1 MDHEN and CDR2 SYDVKM. The CDR3 length is 14 residues.

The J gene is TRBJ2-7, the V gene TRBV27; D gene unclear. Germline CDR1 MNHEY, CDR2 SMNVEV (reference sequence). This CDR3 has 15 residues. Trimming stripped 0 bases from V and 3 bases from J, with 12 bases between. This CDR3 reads CASSLSGLLFYEQYF. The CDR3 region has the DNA TGTGCCAGCAGTTTATCGGGTCTATTGTTCTACGAGCAGTACTTC.

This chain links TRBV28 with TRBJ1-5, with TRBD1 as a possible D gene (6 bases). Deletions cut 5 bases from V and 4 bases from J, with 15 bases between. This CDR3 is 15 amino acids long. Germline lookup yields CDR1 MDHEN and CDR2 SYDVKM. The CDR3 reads CASSIRQVLNQPQHF. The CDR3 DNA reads TGTGCCAGCAGTATTCGACAGGTCCTGAATCAGCCCCAGCATTTT.

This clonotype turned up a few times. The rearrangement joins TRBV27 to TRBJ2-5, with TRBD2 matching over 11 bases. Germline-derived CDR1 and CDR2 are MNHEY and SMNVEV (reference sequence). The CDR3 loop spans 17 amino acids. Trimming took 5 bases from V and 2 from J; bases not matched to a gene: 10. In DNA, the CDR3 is TGTGCCAGCAGTAAAATAGCGGGAGGGCTCTATCAAGAGACCCAGTACTTC. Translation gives CASSKIAGGLYQETQYF.

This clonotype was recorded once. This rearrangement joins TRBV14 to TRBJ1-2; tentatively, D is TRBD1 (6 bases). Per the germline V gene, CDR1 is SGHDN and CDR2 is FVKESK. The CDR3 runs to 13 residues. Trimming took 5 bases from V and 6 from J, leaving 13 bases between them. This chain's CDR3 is CASSVGRGHGYTF. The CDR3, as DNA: TGTGCCAGCAGCGTGGGCAGGGGACATGGCTACACCTTC.

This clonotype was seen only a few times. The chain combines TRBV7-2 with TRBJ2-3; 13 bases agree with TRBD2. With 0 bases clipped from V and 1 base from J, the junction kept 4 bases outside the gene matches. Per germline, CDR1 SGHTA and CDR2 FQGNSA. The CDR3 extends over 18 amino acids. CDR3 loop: CASSLAPGLAGRTDTQYF. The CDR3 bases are TGTGCCAGCAGCTTAGCCCCGGGACTAGCGGGACGCACAGATACGCAGTATTTT. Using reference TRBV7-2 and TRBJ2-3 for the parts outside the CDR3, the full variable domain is GAGVSQSPSNKVTEKGKDVELRCDPISGHTALYWYRQSLGQGLEFLIYFQGNSAPDKSGLPSDRFSAERTGGSVSTLTIQRTQQEDSAVYLCASSLAPGLAGRTDTQYFGPGTRLTVL.